This T cell receptor (beta chain) stems from a study of spatial heterogeneity in lung cancer. Study as a whole: Tumor-region TCR transcript counts correlated strongly with a T cell module score from matched bulk RNA-seq.

Stated time point: sample taken at primary tumor resection. Whole RNA, which was extracted from tumor, nontumor lung tissue or frozen PBMC, was sequenced without any cell sorting. Notes on the study in general: Counts of ubiquitous and regional expanded TCRs tracked ubiquitous and regional nonsynonymous mutations, respectively. Counts of expanded alpha and beta TCRs within tumors tracked the tumor nonsynonymous mutation count.

TCRdb independently ran MiXCR on the 5' RACE reads; one entry per CDR3 protein. The data hold around 1,200 distinct CDR3 sequences, with less than 20% observed a single time. This clonotype was detected a few times. Its antigen is not known. The CDR3 has 14 amino acids. The J segment lost 6 bases and the V segment lost 2 bases, leaving 6 bases of the junction unmatched. Germline V gives CDR1 SQVTM, CDR2 ANQGSEA. The sequence came from a male donor with early-stage non-small cell lung cancer. This chain joins TRBV29-1 and TRBJ1-2; the match to TRBD1 covers 10 bases. The source material was lung tumor tissue, sampled at surgery. The CDR3 nucleotides are TGCAGCGTTGAACCCGGGACAGGGGTTGATGGCTACACCTTC. Translation: CSVEPGTGVDGYTF.